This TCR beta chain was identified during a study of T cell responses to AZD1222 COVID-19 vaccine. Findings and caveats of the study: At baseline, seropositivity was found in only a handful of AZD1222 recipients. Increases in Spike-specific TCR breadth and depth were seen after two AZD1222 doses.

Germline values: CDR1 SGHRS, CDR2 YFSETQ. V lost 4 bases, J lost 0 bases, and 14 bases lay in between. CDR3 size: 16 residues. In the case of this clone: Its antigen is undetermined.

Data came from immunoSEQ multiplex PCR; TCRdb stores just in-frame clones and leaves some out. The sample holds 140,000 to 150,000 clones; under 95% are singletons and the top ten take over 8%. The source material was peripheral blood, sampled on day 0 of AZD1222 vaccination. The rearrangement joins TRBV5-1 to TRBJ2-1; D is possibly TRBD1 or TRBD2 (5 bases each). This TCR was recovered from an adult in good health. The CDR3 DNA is TGCGCCAGCAGCGCTGGGGGAAAATTCTCCTACAATGAGCAGTTCTTC. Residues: CASSAGGKFSYNEQFF.